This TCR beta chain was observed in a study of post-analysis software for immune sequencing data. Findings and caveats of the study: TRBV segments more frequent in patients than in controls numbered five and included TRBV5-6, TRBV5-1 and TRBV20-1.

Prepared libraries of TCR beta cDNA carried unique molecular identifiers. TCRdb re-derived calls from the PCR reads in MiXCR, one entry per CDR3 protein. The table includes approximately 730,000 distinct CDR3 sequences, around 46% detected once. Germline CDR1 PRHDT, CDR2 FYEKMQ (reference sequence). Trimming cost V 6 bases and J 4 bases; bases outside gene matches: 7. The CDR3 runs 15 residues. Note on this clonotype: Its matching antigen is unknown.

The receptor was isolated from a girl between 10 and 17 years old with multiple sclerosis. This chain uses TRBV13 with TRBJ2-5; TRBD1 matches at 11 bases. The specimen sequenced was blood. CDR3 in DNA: TGTGCCAGCAGGAGGACAGGGGGCTTGATAGAGACCCAGTACTTC. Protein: CASRRTGGLIETQYF.